This T cell receptor (beta chain) was observed in a study of OX40 agonist ivuxolimab in advanced cancers. Germline V lookup: CDR1 SGHTA, CDR2 FQGTGA. There are 13 residues in the CDR3. The V end lost 1 base, the J end lost 9 bases, and 10 bases lay between the germline ends. The method was immunoSEQ multiplex PCR; TCRdb's version includes in-frame clones alone and lacks a portion of them. The sample records 65,000 to 75,000 clones, around four fifths being singletons. This clone was seen only once. This chain links TRBV7-3 with TRBJ2-1; no reliable D call. The receptor comes from an adult with an advanced solid tumor such as melanoma, head and neck, liver or kidney cancer. This specimen was CD4+ or CD8+ T cells sorted from blood, taken in a trial of the OX40 agonist ivuxolimab. The CDR3 DNA sequence: TGTGCCAGCAGCTTAAGCCTTTTGGCTGAGCAGTTCTTC. It yields the protein CASSLSLLAEQFF.